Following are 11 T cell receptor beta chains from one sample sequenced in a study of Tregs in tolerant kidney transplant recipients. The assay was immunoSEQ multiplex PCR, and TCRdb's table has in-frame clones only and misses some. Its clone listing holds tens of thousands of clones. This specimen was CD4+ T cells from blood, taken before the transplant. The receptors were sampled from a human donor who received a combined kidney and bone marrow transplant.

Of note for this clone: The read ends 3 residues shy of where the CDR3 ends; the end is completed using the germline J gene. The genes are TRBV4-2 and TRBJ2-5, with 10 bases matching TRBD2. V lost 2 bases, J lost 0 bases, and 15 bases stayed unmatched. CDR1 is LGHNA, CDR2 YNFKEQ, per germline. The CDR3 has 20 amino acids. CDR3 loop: CASSQRSTSGTLRHQETQYF. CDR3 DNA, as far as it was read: TGTGCCAGCAGCCAAAGGTCCACTAGCGGGACCTTAAGGCACCAAGAGACC.

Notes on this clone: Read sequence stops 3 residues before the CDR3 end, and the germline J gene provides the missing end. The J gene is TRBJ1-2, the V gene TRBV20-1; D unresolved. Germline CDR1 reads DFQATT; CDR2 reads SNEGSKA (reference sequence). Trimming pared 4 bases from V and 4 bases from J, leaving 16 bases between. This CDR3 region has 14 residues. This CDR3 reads CSANTPSGFYGYTF. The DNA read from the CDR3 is TGCAGTGCTAATACACCGTCAGGATTCTATGGC.

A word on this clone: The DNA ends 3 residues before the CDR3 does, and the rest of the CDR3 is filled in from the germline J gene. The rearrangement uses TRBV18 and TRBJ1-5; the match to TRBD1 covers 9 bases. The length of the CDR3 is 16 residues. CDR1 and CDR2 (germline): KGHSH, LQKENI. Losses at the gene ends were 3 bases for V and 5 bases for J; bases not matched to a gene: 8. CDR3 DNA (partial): TGTGCCAGCTCACCCGTTTGGACAGGGGAAGATCAGCCC. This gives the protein CASSPVWTGEDQP. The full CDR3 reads CASSPVWTGEDQPQHF.

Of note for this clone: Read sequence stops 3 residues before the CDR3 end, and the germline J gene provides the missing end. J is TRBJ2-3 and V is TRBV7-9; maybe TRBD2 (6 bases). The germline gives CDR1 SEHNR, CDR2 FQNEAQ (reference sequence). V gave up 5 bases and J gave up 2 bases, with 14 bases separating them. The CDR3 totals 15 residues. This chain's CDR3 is CASSVTRGYTDTQYF. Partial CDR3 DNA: TGTGCCAGCAGCGTAACCCGGGGGTACACAGATACG.

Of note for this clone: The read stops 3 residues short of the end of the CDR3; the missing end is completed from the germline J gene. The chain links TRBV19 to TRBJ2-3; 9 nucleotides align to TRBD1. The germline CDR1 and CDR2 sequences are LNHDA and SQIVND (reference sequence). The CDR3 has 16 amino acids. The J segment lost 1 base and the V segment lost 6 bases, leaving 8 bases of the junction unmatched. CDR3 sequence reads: CASSFTGGIGTDTQYF. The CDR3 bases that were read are TGTGCCAGTAGCTTTACAGGGGGCATCGGCACAGATACG.

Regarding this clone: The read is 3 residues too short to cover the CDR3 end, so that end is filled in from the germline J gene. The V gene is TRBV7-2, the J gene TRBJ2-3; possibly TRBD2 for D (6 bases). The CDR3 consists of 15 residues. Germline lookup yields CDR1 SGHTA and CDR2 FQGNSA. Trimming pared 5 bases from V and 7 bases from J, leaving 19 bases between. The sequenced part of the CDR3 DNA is TGTGCCAGCAGCCTCTACGGGGGAGTGGTAAATACG. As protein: CASSLYGGVVNT. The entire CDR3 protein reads CASSLYGGVVNTQYF. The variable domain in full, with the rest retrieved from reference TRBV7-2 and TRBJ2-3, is GAGVSQSPSNKVTEKGKDVELRCDPISGHTALYWYRQSLGQGLEFLIYFQGNSAPDKSGLPSDRFSAERTGGSVSTLTIQRTQQEDSAVYLCASSLYGGVVNTQYFGPGTRLTVL.

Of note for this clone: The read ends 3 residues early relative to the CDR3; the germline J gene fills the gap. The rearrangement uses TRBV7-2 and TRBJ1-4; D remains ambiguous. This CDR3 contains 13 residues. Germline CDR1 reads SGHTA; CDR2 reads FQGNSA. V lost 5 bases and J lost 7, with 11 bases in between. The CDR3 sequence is CASSEGLGEKLFF. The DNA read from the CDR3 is TGTGCCAGCAGCGAAGGGTTGGGTGAAAAA.

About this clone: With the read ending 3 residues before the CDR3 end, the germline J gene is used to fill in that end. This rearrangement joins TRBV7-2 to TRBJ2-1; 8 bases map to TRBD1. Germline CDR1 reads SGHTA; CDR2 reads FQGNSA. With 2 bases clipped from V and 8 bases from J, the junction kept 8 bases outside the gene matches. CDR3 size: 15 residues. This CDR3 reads CASSLSAGGMDEQFF. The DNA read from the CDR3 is TGTGCCAGCAGCTTAAGTGCAGGGGGCATGGATGAG.

CDR3: CASSLDRNTDTQYF. CDR3 DNA (partial): TGCGCCAGCAGCTTGGACAGAAACACAGATACG. This chain uses TRBV5-1 with TRBJ2-3, with D hard to call. Coverage ceases 3 residues before the CDR3 finishes, and the germline J gene fills in the end. The ends were cut back, 0 bases at V and 2 bases at J, with 7 bases in the middle. Germline CDR1 SGHRS, CDR2 YFSETQ. The CDR3 has 14 amino acids.

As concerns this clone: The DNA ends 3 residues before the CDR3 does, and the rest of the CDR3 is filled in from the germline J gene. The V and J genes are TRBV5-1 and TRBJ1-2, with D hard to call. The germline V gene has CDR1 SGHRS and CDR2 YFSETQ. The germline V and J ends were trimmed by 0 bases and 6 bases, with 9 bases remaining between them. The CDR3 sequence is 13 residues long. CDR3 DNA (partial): TGCGCCAGCAGCTTGGTCTGGACTGATGGC. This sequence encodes CASSLVWTDG. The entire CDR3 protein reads CASSLVWTDGYTF.

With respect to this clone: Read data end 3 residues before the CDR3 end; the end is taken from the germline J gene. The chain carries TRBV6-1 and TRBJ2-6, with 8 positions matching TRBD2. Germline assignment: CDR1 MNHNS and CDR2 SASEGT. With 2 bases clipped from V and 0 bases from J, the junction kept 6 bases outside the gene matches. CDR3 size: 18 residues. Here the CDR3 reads CASSERGGRDSGANVLTF. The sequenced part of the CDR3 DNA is TGTGCCAGCAGTGAACGGGGGGGGAGAGACTCTGGGGCCAACGTC.